Below, one T cell receptor (beta chain) is given with its context. Antigen unknown. A junction boundary mismatches the germline segment, possibly from a read error. A second about 6 to 12 cycle PCR used barcoded and J-beta primers. One entry per CDR3 protein results from TCRdb running MiXCR on the 5' RACE reads. This sample yields about 290,000 distinct CDR3 sequences, of which 25% to 30% are seen a single time; approximately 30% belongs to the top ten. The CDR3 runs 14 residues. Germline CDR1 reads DFQATT; CDR2 reads SNEGSKA (reference sequence). This entry comes from a study of blood T cells in healthy people across ages. Findings and caveats of the study: Diversity was higher, and naive CD4+ cells more numerous, in long-lived donors than in aged donors.

The extraction recovered at least 5.5 micrograms of total RNA per sample. The J gene is TRBJ2-1, the V gene TRBV20-1; 8 bases are a match to TRBD2. The TCR was taken from a woman between 65 and 79 years old in good health. Sequenced sample: blood. CDR3: CGARGLATTNEQFF. CDR3 sequence (DNA): TGCGGTGCTAGAGGACTAGCTACTACCAATGAGCAGTTCTTC.